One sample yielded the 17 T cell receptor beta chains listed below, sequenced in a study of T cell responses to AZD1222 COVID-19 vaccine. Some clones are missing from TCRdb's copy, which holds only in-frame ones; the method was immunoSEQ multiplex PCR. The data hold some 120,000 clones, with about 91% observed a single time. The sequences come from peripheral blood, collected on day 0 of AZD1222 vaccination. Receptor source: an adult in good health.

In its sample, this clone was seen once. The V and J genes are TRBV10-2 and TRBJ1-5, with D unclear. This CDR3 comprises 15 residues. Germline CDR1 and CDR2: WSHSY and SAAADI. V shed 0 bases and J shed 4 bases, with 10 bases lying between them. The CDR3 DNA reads TGCGCCAGCAGTGAGTCGAGGGCTACGAATCAGCCCCAGCATTTT. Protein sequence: CASSESRATNQPQHF.

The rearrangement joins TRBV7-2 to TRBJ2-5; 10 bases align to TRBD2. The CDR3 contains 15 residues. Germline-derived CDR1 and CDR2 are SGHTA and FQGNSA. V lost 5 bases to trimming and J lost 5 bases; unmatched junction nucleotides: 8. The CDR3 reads CASSPAGGSGETQYF. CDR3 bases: TGTGCCAGCAGCCCAGCGGGAGGGAGTGGTGAGACCCAGTACTTC.

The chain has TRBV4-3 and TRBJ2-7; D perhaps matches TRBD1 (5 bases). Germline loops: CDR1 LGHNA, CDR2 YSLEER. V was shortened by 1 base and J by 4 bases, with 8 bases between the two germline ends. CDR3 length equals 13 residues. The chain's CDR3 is CASSQAQGYEQYF. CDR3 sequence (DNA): TGCGCCAGCAGCCAAGCTCAGGGTTACGAGCAGTACTTC.

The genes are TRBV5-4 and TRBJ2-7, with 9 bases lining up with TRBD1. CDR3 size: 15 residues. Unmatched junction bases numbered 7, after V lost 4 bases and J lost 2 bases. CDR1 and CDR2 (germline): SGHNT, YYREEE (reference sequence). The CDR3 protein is CASSELRTGAYEQYF. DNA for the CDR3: TGTGCCAGCAGCGAGCTTCGGACAGGGGCCTACGAGCAGTACTTC.

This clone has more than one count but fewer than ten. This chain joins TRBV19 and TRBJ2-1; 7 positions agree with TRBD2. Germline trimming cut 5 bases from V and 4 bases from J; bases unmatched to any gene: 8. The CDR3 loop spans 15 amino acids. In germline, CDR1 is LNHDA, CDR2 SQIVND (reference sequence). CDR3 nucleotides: TGTGCCAGTAGTCCAACTAGCGTAGGTTACAATGAGCAGTTCTTC. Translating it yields CASSPTSVGYNEQFF.

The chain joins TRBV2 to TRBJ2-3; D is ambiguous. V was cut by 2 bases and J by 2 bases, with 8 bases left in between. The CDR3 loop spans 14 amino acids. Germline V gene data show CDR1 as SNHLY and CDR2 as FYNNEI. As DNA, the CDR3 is TGTGCCAGCAGTGAATTTGTATACACAGATACGCAGTATTTT. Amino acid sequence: CASSEFVYTDTQYF.

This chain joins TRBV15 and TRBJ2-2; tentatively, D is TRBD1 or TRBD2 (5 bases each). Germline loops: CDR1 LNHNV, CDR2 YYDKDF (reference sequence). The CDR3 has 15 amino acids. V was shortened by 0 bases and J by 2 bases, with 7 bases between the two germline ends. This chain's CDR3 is CATSRDGGNTGELFF. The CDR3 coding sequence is TGTGCCACCAGCAGAGATGGGGGAAACACCGGGGAGCTGTTTTTT.

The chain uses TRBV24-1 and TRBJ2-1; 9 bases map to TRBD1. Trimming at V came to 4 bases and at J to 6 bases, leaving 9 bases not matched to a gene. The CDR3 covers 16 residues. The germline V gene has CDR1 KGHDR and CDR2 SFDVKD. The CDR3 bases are TGTGCCACCAGTGAGTCCGGGACAGGGTTTTTCAATGAGCAGTTCTTC. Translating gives CATSESGTGFFNEQFF.

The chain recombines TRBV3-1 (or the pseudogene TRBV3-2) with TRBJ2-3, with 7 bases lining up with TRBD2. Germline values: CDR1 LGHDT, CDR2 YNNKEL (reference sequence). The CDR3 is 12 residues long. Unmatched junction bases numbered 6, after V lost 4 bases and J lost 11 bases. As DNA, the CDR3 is TGTGCCAGCAGCCCGGAGCGGGAACTGCAGTATTTT. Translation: CASSPERELQYF.

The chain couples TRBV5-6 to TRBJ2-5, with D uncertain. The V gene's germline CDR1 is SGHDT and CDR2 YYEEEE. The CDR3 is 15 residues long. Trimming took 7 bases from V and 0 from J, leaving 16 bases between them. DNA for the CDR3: TGTGCCAGCTCCCCCTGGGAACTCTACCAAGAGACCCAGTACTTC. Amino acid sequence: CASSPWELYQETQYF. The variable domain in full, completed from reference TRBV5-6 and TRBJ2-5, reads DAGVTQSPTHLIKTRGQQVTLRCSPKSGHDTVSWYQQALGQGPQFIFQYYEEEERQRGNFPDRFSGHQFPNYSSELNVNALLLGDSALYLCASSPWELYQETQYFGPGTRLLVL.

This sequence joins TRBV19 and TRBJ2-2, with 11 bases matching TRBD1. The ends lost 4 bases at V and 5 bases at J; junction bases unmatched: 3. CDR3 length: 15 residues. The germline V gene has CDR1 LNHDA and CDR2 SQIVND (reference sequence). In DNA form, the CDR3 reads TGTGCCAGTAGTACTGGGACAGGGGGGACCGGGGAGCTGTTTTTT. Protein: CASSTGTGGTGELFF. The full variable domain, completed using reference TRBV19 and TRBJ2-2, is DGGITQSPKYLFRKEGQNVTLSCEQNLNHDAMYWYRQDPGQGLRLIYYSQIVNDFQKGDIAEGYSVSREKKESFPLTVTSAQKNPTAFYLCASSTGTGGTGELFFGEGSRLTVL.

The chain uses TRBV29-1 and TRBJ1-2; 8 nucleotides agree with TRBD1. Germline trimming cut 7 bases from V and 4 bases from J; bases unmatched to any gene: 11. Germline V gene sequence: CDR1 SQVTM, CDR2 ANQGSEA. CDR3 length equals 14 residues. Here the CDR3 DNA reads TGCAGCGCTCAGGACAGGGAAAAGGGCTATGGCTACACCTTC. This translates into CSAQDREKGYGYTF.

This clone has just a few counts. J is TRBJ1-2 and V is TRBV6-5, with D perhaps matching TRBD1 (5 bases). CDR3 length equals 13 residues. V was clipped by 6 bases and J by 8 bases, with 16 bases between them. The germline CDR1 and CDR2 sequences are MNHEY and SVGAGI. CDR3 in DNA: TGTGCCAGCAGCACTGGGGGAGGGCGAGGCTACACCTTC. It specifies CASSTGGGRGYTF.

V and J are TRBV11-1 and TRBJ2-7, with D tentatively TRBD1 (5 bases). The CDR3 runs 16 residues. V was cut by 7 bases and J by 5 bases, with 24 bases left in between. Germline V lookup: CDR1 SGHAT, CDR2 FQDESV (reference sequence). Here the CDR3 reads CASTSVAGLVRNEQYF. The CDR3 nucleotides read TGTGCCAGCACCTCCGTGGCAGGGCTGGTGAGAAACGAGCAGTACTTC. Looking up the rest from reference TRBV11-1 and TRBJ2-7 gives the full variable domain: EAEVAQSPRYKITEKSQAVAFWCDPISGHATLYWYRQILGQGPELLVQFQDESVVDDSQLPKDRFSAERLKGVDSTLKIQPAELGDSAMYLCASTSVAGLVRNEQYFGPGTRLTVT.

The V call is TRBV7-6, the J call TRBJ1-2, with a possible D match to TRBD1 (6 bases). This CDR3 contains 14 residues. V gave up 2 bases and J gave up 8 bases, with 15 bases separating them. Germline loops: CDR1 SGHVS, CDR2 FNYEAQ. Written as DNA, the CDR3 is TGTGCCAGCAGCTTATCTAATCAGGACAGCGGCTACACCTTC. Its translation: CASSLSNQDSGYTF.

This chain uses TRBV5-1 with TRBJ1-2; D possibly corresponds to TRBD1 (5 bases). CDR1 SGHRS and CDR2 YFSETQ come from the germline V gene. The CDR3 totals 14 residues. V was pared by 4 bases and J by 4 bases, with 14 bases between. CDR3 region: CASSRGGAGYGYTF. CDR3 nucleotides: TGCGCCAGCAGCCGGGGAGGGGCCGGCTATGGCTACACCTTC.

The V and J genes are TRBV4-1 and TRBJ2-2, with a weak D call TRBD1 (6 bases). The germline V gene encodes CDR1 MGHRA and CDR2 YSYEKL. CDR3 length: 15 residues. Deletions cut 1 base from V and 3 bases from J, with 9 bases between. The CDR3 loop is CASSQGPGDTGELFF. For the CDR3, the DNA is TGCGCCAGCAGCCAAGGGCCAGGGGACACCGGGGAGCTGTTTTTT.